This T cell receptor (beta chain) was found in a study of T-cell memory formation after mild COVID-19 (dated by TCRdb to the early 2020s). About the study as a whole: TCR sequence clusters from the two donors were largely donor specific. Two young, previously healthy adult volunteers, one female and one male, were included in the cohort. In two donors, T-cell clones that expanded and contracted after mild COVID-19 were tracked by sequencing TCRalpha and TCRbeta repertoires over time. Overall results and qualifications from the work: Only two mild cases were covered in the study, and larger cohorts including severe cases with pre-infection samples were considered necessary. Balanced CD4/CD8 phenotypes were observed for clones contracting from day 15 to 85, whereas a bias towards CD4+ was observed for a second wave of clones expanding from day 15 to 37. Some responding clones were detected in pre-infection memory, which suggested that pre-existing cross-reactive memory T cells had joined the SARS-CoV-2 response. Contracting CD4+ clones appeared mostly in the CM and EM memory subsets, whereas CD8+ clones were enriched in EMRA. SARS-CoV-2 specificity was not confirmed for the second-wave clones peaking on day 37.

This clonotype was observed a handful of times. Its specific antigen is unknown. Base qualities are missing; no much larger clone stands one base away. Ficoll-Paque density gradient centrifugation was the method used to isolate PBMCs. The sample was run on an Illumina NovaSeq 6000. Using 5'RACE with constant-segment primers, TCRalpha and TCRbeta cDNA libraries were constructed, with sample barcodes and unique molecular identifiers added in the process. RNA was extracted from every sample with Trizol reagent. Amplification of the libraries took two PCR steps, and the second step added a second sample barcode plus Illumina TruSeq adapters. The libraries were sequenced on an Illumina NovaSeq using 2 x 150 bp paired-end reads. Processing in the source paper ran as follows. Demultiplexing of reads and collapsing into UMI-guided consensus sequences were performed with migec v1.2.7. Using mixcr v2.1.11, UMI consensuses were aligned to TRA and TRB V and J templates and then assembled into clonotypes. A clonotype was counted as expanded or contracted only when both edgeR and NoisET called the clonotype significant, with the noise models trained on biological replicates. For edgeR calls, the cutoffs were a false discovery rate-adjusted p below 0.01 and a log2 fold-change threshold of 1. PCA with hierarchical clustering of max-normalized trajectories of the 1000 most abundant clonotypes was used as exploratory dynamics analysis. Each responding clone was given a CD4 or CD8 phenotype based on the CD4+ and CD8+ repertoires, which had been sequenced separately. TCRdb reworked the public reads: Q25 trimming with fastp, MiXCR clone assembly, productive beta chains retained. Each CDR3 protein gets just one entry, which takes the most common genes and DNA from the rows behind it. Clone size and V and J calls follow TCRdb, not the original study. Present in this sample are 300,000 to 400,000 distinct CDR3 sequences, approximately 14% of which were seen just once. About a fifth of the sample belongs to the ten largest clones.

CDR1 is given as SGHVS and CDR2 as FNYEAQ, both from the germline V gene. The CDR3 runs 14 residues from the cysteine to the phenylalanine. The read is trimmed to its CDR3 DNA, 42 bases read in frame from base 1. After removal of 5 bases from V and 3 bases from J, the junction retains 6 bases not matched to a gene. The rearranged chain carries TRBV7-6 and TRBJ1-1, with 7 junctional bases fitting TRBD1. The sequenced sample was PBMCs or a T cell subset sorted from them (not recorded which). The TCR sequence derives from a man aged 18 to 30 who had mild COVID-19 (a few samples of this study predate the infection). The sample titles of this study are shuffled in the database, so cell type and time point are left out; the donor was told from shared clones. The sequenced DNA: TGTGCCAGCAGCACGGCAGGGGGGGACACTGAAGCTTTCTTT. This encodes CASSTAGGDTEAFF.